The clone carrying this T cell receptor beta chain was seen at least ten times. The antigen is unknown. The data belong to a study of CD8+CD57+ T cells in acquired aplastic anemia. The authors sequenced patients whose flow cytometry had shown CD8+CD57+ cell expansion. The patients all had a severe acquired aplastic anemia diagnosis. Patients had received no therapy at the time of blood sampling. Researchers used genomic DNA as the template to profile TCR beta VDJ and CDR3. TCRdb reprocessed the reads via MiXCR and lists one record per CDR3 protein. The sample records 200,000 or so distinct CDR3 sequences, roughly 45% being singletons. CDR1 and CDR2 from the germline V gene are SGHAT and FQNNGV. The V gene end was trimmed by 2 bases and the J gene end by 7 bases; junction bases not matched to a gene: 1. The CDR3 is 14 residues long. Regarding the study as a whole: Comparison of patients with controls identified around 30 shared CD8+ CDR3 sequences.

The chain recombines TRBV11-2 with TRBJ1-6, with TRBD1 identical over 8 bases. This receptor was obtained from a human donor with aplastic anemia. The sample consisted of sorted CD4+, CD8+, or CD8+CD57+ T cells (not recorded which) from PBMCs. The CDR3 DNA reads TGTGCCAGCAGCTTAAGGACAGGGAATTCACCCCTCCACTTT. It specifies CASSLRTGNSPLHF.